This TCR beta chain stems from a study of blood T cell repertoires in COVID-19. Overall study context: T cells, B-cell-depleted T cells, or PBMCs supplied cDNA or gDNA.

Method: immunoSEQ multiplex PCR; TCRdb's copy keeps in-frame clones and lacks some. In the table there are about 400,000 clones, 88% of which are singletons. The study recruited people aged 18 to 89 years across approximately 25 US areas. Sequencing input: PBMCs or T cells enriched from blood (not recorded which). This receptor was taken from a young woman with acute COVID-19.

CDR3 nucleotides: TGTGCCAGCAGCGTCGTAGGTGGGCTAGCGGGGGGAACAGATACGCAGTATTTT. This gives the protein CASSVVGGLAGGTDTQYF. The chain is built from TRBV14 and TRBJ2-3; TRBD2 matches at 11 bases. Germline values: CDR1 SGHDN, CDR2 FVKESK. The CDR3 loop spans 18 amino acids. V shed 5 bases and J 3 bases; nucleotides not matched to a gene: 13. The full variable domain, with the rest looked up from reference TRBV14 and TRBJ2-3, is EAGVTQFPSHSVIEKGQTVTLRCDPISGHDNLYWYRRVMGKEIKFLLHFVKESKQDESGMPNNRFLAERTGGTYSTLKVQPAELEDSGVYFCASSVVGGLAGGTDTQYFGPGTRLTVL.